The 2 T cell receptor beta chains in this list originate from one sample, sequenced in a study of shared clonotypes between healthy human individuals. Sequenced by immunoSEQ multiplex PCR; TCRdb stores in-frame clones only, minus some. This table has around 2.1 million clones, 85% to 95% appearing once. Terminally differentiated effector memory CD45RA+ cells were left out of the naive CD8 fraction, which was CD45RO-negative and positively selected for CCR7. The sequenced material came from naive CD8+ T cells from PBMCs. These receptors were obtained from a man aged 18 to 29 in good health. Some clones in this sample may be carry-over from other donors' samples.

About this clone: The same CDR3 is also encoded by other DNA sequences in this sample. The V call is TRBV27, the J call TRBJ2-7; D unresolved. The CDR3 totals 13 residues. Trimming left V 2 bases short and J 4 bases short, with 9 bases between. Looked up from germline, CDR1 is MNHEY and CDR2 is SMNVEV (reference sequence). CDR3 sequence reads: CASSLRFGYEQYF. As DNA, the CDR3 is TGTGCCAGCAGTTTAAGATTCGGGTACGAGCAGTACTTC.

This clone showed up just once. V usage is TRBV2 and J usage is TRBJ1-3; D is undetermined. Trimming removed 5 bases at V and 0 bases at J, with 17 bases between. There are 17 residues in the CDR3. Germline CDR1 and CDR2: SNHLY and FYNNEI. The CDR3 loop reads CASSPLDGLDSGNTIYF. The CDR3 DNA is TGTGCCAGCAGTCCCCTAGACGGTCTGGACTCTGGAAACACCATATATTTT. The full variable domain, in which reference TRBV2 and TRBJ1-3 provide the parts outside the CDR3, is EPEVTQTPSHQVTQMGQEVILRCVPISNHLYFYWYRQILGQKVEFLVSFYNNEISEKSEIFDDQFSVERPDGSNFTLKIRSTKLEDSAMYFCASSPLDGLDSGNTIYFGEGSWLTVV.